This T cell receptor beta chain came from a study of cytomegalovirus exposure and HLA in healthy donors (dated 2017 in TCRdb). General notes on the study: According to an earlier analysis of 587 of the donors, about 190 million T cells yielded 95 million to 140 million unique TCR beta sequences and 276 Gb of sequence data. An early release covering roughly 580 HLA-typed donors comprised 300 to 350 gigabases of sequencing data and around 85 million unique TCR sequences. The genetic ancestry cluster associated with self-reported Caucasian donors included around 76% of the approximately 430 genotyped donors. The study aimed to test whether signatures of past pathogen exposure could be identified by cataloging public T cell receptors. The study used immunosequencing to profile the T cell repertoires of 666 subjects and linked those repertoires to cytomegalovirus serostatus. In addition to the first cohort of roughly 700 subjects, a separate validation cohort of approximately 130 different subjects was used. To predict cytomegalovirus infection status, the study combined high-throughput TCR immunosequencing, statistical association of individual TCRs with disease status, and machine learning. A later analysis re-analyzed previously published TCR beta repertoires from 666 donors and added high-resolution HLA genotyping to study TCR occurrence patterns. In the later analysis, no new phenotypic data were used to find candidate immune exposures; instead, reliance was placed on TCR beta sequences and their occurrence across donors. To decide whether each TCR beta V gene segment behaved as functional or pseudogenic, an earlier analysis of over 500 of the donors relied on high-throughput TCR beta sequencing. Donor age, sex, ethnicity and CMV serostatus were compiled together with the repertoire data. A later genetic analysis used genome-wide SNP genotypes for about 55% of the 666 donors, treating that subset as a discovery cohort. All discovery cohort repertoires had been generated on a single sequencing platform. Class I and class II HLA loci were covered by the typing at four-digit resolution. Typing coverage varied by locus: roughly 620-640 donors for A, B, C, DRB1 and DQB1; roughly 510 for DQA1; more than 600 for DPA1; approximately 470 for DPB1. Because of strong linkage in the cohort, a few DR-DQ haplotypes were treated as single units for association and clustering. Among 300 to 500 genotyped donors of the cohort, an average of roughly 230,000 unique TCR beta nucleotide sequences was sequenced per donor, of which roughly 18% were non-productive. Beyond this particular receptor, the publication reports: According to a later analysis, TCR association rates differed among HLA loci, with DRB1 alleles showing the most associated TCRs and HLA-C alleles showing the fewest. Strong co-occurrence of HLA alleles, especially DR and DQ, made assigning TCR associations to individual alleles difficult. Because counts were too low, more than 15 rarely observed V segments, including chromosome 9 orphons, were left out of the earlier analysis of about 620 of the donors. A later analysis reported that several top co-occurrence clusters appeared linked to parvovirus B19, influenza, CMV and Epstein-Barr virus. A later analysis found that most CMV-associated TCR beta chains appeared HLA-restricted, with HLA associations seemingly driven largely by CMV exposure. The presence/absence analyses assumed that sequencing depth was roughly uniform across donors, and that assumption may not be true. The study gave a list of 150 to 200 TCR beta chains associated with cytomegalovirus. Because some donors lacked HLA typing at each locus, the association tests relied only on the typed subset. A further reported finding was that TCR beta sequences accurately predicted the HLA-A and HLA-B alleles for most subjects in the first cohort. Immune exposure information for the cohort was limited to CMV serostatus. At a false discovery rate of 0.05, a later analysis linked fewer than 20,000 TCR beta sequences to specific HLA alleles. A few of the identified cytomegalovirus-associated TCR beta chains were confirmed in vitro to be specific for cytomegalovirus antigens. Compared with equally common non-associated chains, HLA-associated TCR beta chains in a later analysis were more clonally expanded and had lower generation probabilities. According to a later genetic analysis, donors in an Asian-associated ancestry cluster had fewer N-insertions in productive TCRs than the approximately 650-donor mean. V-gene and J-gene trimming of TCR beta chains was associated with a missense DCLRE1C variant in a later genetic analysis, and the association was replicated in an independent cohort. It was suggested by the authors that the approach could potentially be generalized to other disease states and immunological phenotypes. Correlated functional status among segregating V segments might reflect linkage disequilibrium, but an unknown experimental factor could not be ruled out. Because the 87-base-pair reads could not distinguish some IMGT-functional V segments, including TRBV6-2 and TRBV6-3, those segments were excluded. In an earlier analysis of 587 of the donors, most TCR beta V segments appeared in productive rearrangements about 87% or about 30% of the time, broadly matching IMGT annotations. The sequencing pipeline was judged likely to have produced a cluster of highly shared sequence variants as a technical artifact. This cohort had only TCR beta chains sequenced, and the lack of alpha or paired-chain data limited which features could be detected. Most TCR sequences were seen in very few donors, while some public TCRs were found in many individuals. In both the original and validation cohorts, the classifier was reported to diagnose cytomegalovirus status with high specificity and sensitivity.

The CDR3 goes from the cysteine to the phenylalanine over 14 residues. Of the read, only the CDR3 DNA is kept; its 42 bases are in frame from base 1. Via the germline V gene, CDR1 is MDHEN and CDR2 SYDVKM. V is cut back by 7 bases and J by 6 bases, with 8 bases in the junction unmatched. In total, approximately 690 healthy bone marrow donors made up the cohort. All cohort members were sampled while nominally healthy, although unrecorded immune exposures were likely present. The donor tested CMV seronegative, placing the donor among the roughly 400 seronegative members of the cohort. Every donor gave a peripheral blood sample, and the peripheral blood mononuclear cells from that sample were used for TCR beta sequencing. Genomic DNA extraction from the blood cell samples was performed with the Qiagen DNeasy Blood Extraction Kit. As to this clone: It has no known antigen specificity.

The library relied on the immunoSEQ multiplex PCR assay. For the multiplex PCR, a mixture combining 60 forward primers for TCR Vbeta segments and 13 reverse primers for TCR Jbeta segments was used. A multiplex PCR assay on genomic DNA amplified the CDR3 region of rearranged TCR beta genes. On the Illumina HiSeq System, the amplified TCR beta libraries were sequenced as 87-base-pair reads. The paper's processing steps were these. Across the 600 to 700 repertoires, a later analysis counted 80 million or so unique TCR beta chains, 9.5 million to 12 million of which were shared by at least two donors. A nearest-neighbor algorithm error-corrected the raw reads and collapsed the reads into unique sequences, merging closely related sequences to remove PCR and sequencing errors. Alignment of CDR3 sequences to IMGT reference sequences was used to assign V, D and J gene segments. For a sequence to be retained, a match of at least six nucleotides to both a V gene segment and a J gene segment was required. A rearrangement was called productive if the CDR3 had no stop codons and remained in frame with V and J, and every other rearrangement was called non-productive. Following IMGT convention, CDR3 was defined as the stretch from the second conserved V-encoded cysteine up to the conserved J-encoded phenylalanine. Sequences without an unambiguous match to a single V gene segment were excluded from the earlier analysis of 450 to 750 of the donors. An earlier analysis of a few hundred of the donors classified V segments as functional when productive rearrangements were above 56.7% and as segregating when the standard deviation between donors was above 5%. A statistical classification framework was developed to diagnose cytomegalovirus status using the catalog of TCR beta chain sequences. In a later analysis, TCR nucleotide sequences were compared against IMGT/GENE-DB human TR gene sequences so that V and J genes could be assigned. The TCRdist pipeline was used in a later analysis to assign CDR3 sequences and most-parsimonious VDJ recombination scenarios. In a later analysis, each TCR beta chain was defined by its CDR3 amino acid sequence together with its V-gene family, and reads lacking a unique V-gene family were excluded. In a later analysis, nearly 600 highly shared, low-generation-probability nucleotide sequences were removed to address suspected cross-contamination and a sequencing artifact. In a later analysis, a clonal expansion index for each public chain was calculated from normalized within-repertoire ranks of inferred template counts. In a later analysis, generation probabilities were computed using a VDJ recombination model fitted to out-of-frame rearrangements, and the results were checked against IGoR. Hypergeometric tests were used in a later analysis to score TCR-TCR, TCR-HLA and TCR-CMV co-occurrence, with a repertoire-size bias correction applied to the TCR pairs. False discovery rates were estimated in a later analysis by permuting HLA or CMV assignments 20 times. In a later analysis, co-occurring TCRs were grouped using DBSCAN, with TCRdist sequence similarity added in when clustering inside HLA-allele-positive subsets. Co-occurrence clustering excluded repertoires with fewer than 30,000 or more than 120,000 public chains, plus five with anomalous nucleotide sharing. TCRdb holds this immuneACCESS table with in-frame rearrangements only. Some clones are missing; in checked studies, unresolved V genes explain under half, and the rest has no known cause. V, J and clone size are taken as reported in that table, and D and trimming were inferred from the DNA itself. The table for this sample lists approximately 110,000 clones. The top ten constitute under 1.3% of the sample.

This clonotype originated in a man aged 18 to 30 in good health and CMV-seronegative. The material sequenced was PBMCs. The chain links TRBV28 with TRBJ2-3; TRBD1 lines up with 9 middle nucleotides. The CDR3 region: CASNRDRVVDTQYF. The base sequence is TGTGCCAGCAACCGGGACAGGGTAGTCGATACGCAGTATTTT.